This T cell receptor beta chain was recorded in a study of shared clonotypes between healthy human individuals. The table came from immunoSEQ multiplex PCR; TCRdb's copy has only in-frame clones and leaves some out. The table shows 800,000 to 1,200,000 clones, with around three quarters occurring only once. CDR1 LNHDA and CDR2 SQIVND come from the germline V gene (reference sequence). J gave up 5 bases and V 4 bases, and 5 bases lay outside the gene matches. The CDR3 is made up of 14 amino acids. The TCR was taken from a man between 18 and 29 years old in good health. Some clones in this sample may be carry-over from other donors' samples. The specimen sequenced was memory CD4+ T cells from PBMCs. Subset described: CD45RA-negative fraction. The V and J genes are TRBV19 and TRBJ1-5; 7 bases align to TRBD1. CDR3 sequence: CASSRRTGDQPQHF. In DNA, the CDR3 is TGTGCCAGTAGTAGGCGGACAGGAGATCAGCCCCAGCATTTT.